This TCR beta chain came from a study of blood T cell repertoires in COVID-19. This CDR3 has 15 amino acids. The germline CDR1 and CDR2 sequences are LGHNA and YSLEER. Losses at the gene ends were 2 bases for V and 5 bases for J; bases not matched to a gene: 8. Data came from immunoSEQ multiplex PCR; TCRdb stores just in-frame clones and leaves some out. Found here are around 31,000 clones, around 85% of them singletons; the top ten hold 24%. What was sequenced was peripheral blood. The TCR comes from a human donor with active COVID-19. The donor label of this sample is uncertain. The J gene is TRBJ2-7, the V gene TRBV4-3; 8 bases map to TRBD2. The chain's CDR3 is CASSQSPGGRDEQYF. The CDR3 DNA is TGCGCCAGCAGCCAATCTCCGGGAGGGAGAGACGAGCAGTACTTC.